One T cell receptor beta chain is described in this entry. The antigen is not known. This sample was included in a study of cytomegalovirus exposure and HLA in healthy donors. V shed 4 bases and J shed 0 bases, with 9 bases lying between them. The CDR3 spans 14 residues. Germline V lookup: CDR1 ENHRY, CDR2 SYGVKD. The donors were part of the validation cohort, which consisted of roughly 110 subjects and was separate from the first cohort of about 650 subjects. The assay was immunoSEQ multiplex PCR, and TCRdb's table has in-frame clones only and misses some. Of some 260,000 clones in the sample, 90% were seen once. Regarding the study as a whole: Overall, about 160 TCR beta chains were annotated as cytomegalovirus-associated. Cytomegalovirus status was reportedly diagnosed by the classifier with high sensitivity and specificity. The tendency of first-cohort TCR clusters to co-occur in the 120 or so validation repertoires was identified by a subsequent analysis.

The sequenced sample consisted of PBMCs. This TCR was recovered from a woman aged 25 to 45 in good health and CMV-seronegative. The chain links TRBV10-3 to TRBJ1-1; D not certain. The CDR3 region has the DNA TGTGCCATCAGTGGCGGGTTACTGAACACTGAAGCTTTCTTT. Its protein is CAISGGLLNTEAFF.